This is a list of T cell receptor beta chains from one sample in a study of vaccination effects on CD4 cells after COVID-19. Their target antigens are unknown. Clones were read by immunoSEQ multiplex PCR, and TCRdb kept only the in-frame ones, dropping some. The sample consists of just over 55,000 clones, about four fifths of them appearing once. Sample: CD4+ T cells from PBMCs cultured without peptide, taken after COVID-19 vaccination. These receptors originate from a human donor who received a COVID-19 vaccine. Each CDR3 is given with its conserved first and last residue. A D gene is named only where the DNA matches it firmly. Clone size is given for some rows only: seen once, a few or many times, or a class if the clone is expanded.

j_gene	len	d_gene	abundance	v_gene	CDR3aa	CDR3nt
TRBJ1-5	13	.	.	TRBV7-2	CASSPDRDQPQHF	TGTGCCAGCAGCCCGGACAGAGATCAGCCCCAGCATTTT
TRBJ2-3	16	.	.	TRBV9	CASSPSPGDAPDTQYF	TGTGCCAGCAGCCCGAGCCCGGGCGATGCACCAGATACGCAGTATTTT
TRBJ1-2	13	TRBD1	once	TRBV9	CASRDRGNYGYTF	TGTGCCAGCCGGGACAGGGGTAACTATGGCTACACCTTC
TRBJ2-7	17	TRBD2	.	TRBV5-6	CASSLGFGLADPGEQYF	TGTGCCAGCAGCTTGGGGTTCGGGCTAGCGGACCCCGGGGAGCAGTACTTC
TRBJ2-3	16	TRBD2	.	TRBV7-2	CASSLVPAGGTDTQYF	TGTGCCAGCAGCTTAGTCCCAGCGGGAGGGACAGATACGCAGTATTTT
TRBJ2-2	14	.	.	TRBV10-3	CAISESWDTGELFF	TGTGCCATCAGTGAGTCGTGGGACACCGGGGAGCTGTTTTTT
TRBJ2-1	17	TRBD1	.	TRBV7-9	CASRWGAPGQGSNEQFF	TGTGCCAGCCGCTGGGGCGCTCCGGGACAGGGGAGTAATGAGCAGTTCTTC
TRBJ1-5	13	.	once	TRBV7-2	CASSVRTDQPQHF	TGTGCCAGCAGCGTCCGGACAGATCAGCCCCAGCATTTT
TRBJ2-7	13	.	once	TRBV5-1	CASSLAQGDEQYF	TGCGCCAGCAGCTTGGCACAGGGAGACGAGCAGTACTTC
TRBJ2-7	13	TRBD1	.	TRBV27	CASSQGQSYEQYF	TGTGCCAGCAGCCAGGGACAGTCCTACGAGCAGTACTTC
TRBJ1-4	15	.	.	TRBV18	CASSPRGATNEKLFF	TGTGCCAGCTCACCACGGGGGGCAACTAATGAAAAACTGTTTTTT
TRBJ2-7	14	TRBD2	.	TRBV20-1	CSASPTSGTNEQYF	TGCAGTGCTAGTCCGACTAGCGGGACCAACGAGCAGTACTTC
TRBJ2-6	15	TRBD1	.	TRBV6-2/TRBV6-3	CASSYRQGWANVLTF	TGTGCCAGCAGTTACCGACAGGGCTGGGCCAACGTCCTGACTTTC
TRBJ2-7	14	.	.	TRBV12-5	CASGLGTQPYEQYF	TGTGCTAGTGGTTTAGGGACACAGCCCTACGAGCAGTACTTC
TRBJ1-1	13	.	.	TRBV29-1	CSVSRVLRPEAFF	TGCAGCGTCTCGAGGGTACTTCGACCCGAAGCTTTCTTT
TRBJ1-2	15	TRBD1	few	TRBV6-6	CASSYSQGASYGYTF	TGTGCCAGCAGTTACTCGCAGGGGGCTAGTTATGGCTACACCTTC
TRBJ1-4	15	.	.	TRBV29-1	CSGYYVGAGNEKLFF	TGCAGCGGATACTATGTGGGGGCTGGTAATGAAAAACTGTTTTTT
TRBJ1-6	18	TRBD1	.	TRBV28	CASSSPTQGASYNSPLHF	TGTGCCAGCAGTTCCCCAACACAGGGGGCCTCCTATAATTCACCCCTCCACTTT
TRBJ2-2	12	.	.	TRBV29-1	CSVGQNTGELFF	TGCAGCGTTGGGCAGAACACCGGGGAGCTGTTTTTT
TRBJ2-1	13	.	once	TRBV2	CASSQGNHNEQFF	TGTGCCAGCAGCCAGGGGAACCACAATGAGCAGTTCTTC
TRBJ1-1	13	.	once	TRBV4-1	CASSQDRGRSAFF	TGCGCCAGCAGCCAAGATCGGGGGAGATCGGCTTTCTTT
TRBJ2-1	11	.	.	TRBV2	CASSVSYEQFF	TGTGCCAGCAGTGTGTCGTATGAGCAGTTCTTC
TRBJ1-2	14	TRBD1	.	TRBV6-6	CASSQGQAIYGYTF	TGTGCCAGCAGCCAGGGACAGGCGATCTATGGCTACACCTTC
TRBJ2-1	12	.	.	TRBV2	CASSEEWNEQFF	TGTGCCAGCAGTGAAGAGTGGAATGAGCAGTTCTTC
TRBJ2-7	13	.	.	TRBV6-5	CASSYAASYEQYF	TGTGCCAGCAGTTACGCAGCCTCCTACGAGCAGTACTTC
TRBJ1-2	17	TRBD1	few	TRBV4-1	CASSRETGQGSLYGYTF	TGCGCCAGCAGCCGCGAAACGGGACAGGGCTCTCTCTATGGCTACACCTTC
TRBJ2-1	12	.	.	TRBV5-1	CASSLEGNEQFF	TGCGCCAGCAGCTTGGAAGGTAATGAGCAGTTCTTC
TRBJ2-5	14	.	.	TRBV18	CASSLEQGGETQYF	TGTGCCAGCTCACTAGAACAGGGAGGGGAGACCCAGTACTTC
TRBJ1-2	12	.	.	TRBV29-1	CSVEERGRGYTF	TGCAGCGTTGAAGAGAGGGGTAGAGGCTACACCTTC
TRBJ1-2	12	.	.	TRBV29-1	CSVNAGGYGYTF	TGCAGCGTTAACGCCGGCGGGTATGGCTACACCTTC
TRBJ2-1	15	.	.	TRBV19	CASRKQGSSYNEQFF	TGTGCCAGTAGGAAACAGGGTAGCTCCTACAATGAGCAGTTCTTC
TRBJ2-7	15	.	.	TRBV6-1	CASSESQGVSYEQYF	TGTGCCAGCAGTGAAAGTCAAGGAGTATCCTACGAGCAGTACTTC
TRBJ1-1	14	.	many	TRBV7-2	CASSLAMGGQAAFF	TGTGCCAGCAGCTTAGCGATGGGTGGTCAAGCAGCTTTCTTT
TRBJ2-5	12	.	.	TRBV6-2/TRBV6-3	CASSYSSGTQYF	TGTGCCAGCAGTTACTCGAGCGGGACCCAGTACTTC
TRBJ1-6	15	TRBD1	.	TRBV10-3	CAISESQGANSPLHF	TGTGCCATCAGTGAGTCCCAGGGGGCGAATTCACCCCTCCACTTT
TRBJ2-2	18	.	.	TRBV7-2	CASSFTRDSRGLTGELFF	TGTGCCAGCAGCTTTACCCGGGACTCTAGAGGACTCACCGGGGAGCTGTTTTTT
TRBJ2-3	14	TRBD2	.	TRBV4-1	CASSQDPGTSGYEF	TGCGCCAGCAGCCAAGATCCAGGGACTAGCGGGTATGAGTTT
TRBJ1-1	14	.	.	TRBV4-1	CASSLEQEGAEAFF	TGCGCCAGCAGCCTCGAACAGGAAGGGGCTGAAGCTTTCTTT
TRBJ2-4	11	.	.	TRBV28	CASSFKGGEYF	TGTGCCAGCAGTTTTAAGGGGGGAGAGTACTTC
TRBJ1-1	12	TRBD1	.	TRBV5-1	CASHGTGGEAFF	TGCGCCAGCCACGGGACAGGGGGTGAAGCTTTCTTT
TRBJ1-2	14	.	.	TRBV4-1	CASSQDPALLGYTF	TGCGCCAGCAGCCAAGATCCCGCGCTTCTTGGCTACACCTTC
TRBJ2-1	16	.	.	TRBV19	CASCPQGRSSYNEQFF	TGTGCCAGTTGTCCTCAGGGAAGGAGCTCCTACAATGAGCAGTTCTTC
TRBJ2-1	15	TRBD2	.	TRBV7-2	CASSLGLAGTSEQFF	TGTGCCAGCAGCTTAGGACTAGCAGGGACGAGTGAGCAGTTCTTC
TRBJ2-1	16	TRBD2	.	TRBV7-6	CASSLWGLAGGGEQFF	TGTGCCAGCAGCTTATGGGGGCTAGCGGGAGGAGGGGAGCAGTTCTTC
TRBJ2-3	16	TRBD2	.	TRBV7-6	CASSSILAGLTDTQYF	TGTGCCAGCAGCTCGATACTAGCGGGACTCACAGATACGCAGTATTTT
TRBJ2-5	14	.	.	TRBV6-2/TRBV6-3	CASSTTGVRETQYF	TGTGCCAGCAGTACGACGGGGGTTCGGGAGACCCAGTACTTC
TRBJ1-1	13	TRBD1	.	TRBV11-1	CASSLARGQRAFF	TGTGCCAGCAGCTTAGCTCGGGGACAGAGGGCTTTCTTT
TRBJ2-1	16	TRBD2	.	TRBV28	CASRYGTSGAPSEQFF	TGTGCCAGCAGGTACGGGACTAGCGGGGCCCCTAGTGAGCAGTTCTTC
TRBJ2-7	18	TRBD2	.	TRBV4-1	CASSQDTSGATSSYEQYF	TGCGCCAGCAGCCAAGATACTAGCGGGGCGACAAGCTCCTACGAGCAGTACTTC
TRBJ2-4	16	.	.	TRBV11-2	CASSRTGGVAKNIQYF	TGTGCCAGCAGCCGTACAGGGGGGGTAGCCAAAAACATTCAGTACTTC
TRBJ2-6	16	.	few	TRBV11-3	CASSLGGKSGANVLTF	TGTGCCAGCAGCTTAGGGGGAAAGAGTGGGGCCAACGTCCTGACTTTC
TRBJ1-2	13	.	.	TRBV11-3	CASSRTVNYGYTF	TGTGCCAGCAGCCGGACGGTGAACTATGGCTACACCTTC
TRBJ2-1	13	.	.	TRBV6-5	CASSYGRYNEQFF	TGTGCCAGCAGTTACGGCAGATACAATGAGCAGTTCTTC
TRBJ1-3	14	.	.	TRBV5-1	CASSQGLSGNTIYF	TGCGCCAGCAGCCAAGGGCTCTCTGGAAACACCATATATTTT
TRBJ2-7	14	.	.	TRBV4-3	CASSLDRDVYEQYF	TGCGCCAGCAGCCTGGACAGAGATGTTTACGAGCAGTACTTC
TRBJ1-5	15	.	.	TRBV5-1	CASSLDWGGRQPQHF	TGCGCCAGCAGCTTGGATTGGGGGGGTCGTCAGCCCCAGCATTTT
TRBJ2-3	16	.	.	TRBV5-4	CASSPWQRAVTDTQYF	TGTGCCAGCAGTCCCTGGCAGCGAGCTGTCACAGATACGCAGTATTTT